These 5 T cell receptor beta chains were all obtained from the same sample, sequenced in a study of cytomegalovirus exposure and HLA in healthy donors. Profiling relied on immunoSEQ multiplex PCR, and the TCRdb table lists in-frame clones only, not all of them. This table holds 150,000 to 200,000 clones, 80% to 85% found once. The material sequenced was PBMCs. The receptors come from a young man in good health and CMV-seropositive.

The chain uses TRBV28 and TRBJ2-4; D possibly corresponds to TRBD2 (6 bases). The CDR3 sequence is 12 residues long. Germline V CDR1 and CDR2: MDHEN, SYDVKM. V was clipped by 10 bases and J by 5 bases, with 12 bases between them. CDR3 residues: CATSGDENIQYF. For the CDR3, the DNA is TGTGCCACCTCGGGGGATGAAAACATTCAGTACTTC.

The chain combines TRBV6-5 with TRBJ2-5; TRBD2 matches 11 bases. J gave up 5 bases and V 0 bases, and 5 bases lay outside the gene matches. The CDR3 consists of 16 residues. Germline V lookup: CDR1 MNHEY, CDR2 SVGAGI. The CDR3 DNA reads TGTGCCAGCAGTTACTCTGGGGCTAGCGGGGGGGAGACCCAGTACTTC. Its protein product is CASSYSGASGGETQYF.

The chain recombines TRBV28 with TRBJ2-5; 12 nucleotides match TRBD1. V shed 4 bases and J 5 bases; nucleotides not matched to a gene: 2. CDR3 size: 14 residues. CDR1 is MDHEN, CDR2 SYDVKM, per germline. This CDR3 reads CASSWGQGAETQYF. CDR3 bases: TGTGCCAGCAGTTGGGGACAGGGGGCCGAGACCCAGTACTTC.

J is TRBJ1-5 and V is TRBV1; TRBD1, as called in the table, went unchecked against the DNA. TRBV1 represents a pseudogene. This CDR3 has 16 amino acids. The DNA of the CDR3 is TGCACCAGCAGCCAGCCGACAGGGGGCGGGAATCAGCCCCAGCATTTT. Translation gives CTSSQPTGGGNQPQHF.

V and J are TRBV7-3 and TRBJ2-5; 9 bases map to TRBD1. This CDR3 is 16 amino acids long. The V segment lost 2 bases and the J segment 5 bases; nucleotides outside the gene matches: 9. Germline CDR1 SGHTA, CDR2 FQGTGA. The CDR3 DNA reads TGTGCCAGCAGCTTAGTGGGACAGGGCTTCGGGGAGACCCAGTACTTC. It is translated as CASSLVGQGFGETQYF.